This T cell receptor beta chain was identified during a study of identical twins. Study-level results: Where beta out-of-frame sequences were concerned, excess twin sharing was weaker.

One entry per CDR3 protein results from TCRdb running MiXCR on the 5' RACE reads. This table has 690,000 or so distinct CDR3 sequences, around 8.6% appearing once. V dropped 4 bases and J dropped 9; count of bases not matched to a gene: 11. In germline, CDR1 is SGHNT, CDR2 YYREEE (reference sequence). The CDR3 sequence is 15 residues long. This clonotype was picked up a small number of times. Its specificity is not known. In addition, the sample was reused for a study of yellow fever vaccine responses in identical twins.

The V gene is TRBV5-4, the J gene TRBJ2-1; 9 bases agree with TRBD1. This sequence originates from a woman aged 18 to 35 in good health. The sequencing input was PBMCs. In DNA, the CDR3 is TGTGCCAGCAGCCATCCGGGACAGGGTTTCGGTGAGCAGTTCTTC. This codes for CASSHPGQGFGEQFF.